This paragraph covers one TCR beta chain sequence. What it binds is unknown. The source of the sample is a study of T cell responses to AZD1222 COVID-19 vaccine. Regarding the study as a whole: Clonal diversity may have been underestimated in mostly white British donors. The repertoires were collected only after the peak T cell response. Breadth and depth of Spike-specific TCRs rose after two AZD1222 doses.

CDR1 and CDR2 from the germline V gene are SGHNT and YENEEA. Unmatched junction bases numbered 15, after V lost 6 bases and J lost 6 bases. This CDR3 has 16 amino acids. Here immunoSEQ multiplex PCR was the method, and the copy in TCRdb shows in-frame clones only, minus some. The data contain 130,000 or so clones, around 85% of them singletons. Sequenced material: peripheral blood, taken 28 days after the second dose of the MenACWY control vaccine. The chain couples TRBV11-3 to TRBJ2-7; 9 positions match TRBD1. This clonotype was sampled from an adult who received the MenACWY meningococcal vaccine as a control. For the CDR3, the DNA is TGTGCCAGCAGTTACCGTACAGGGGGCGTCGGCGCCGAGCAGTACTTC. Its translation: CASSYRTGGVGAEQYF.